The clone carrying this TCR beta chain was detected only a few times. Its target is not known. These data are taken from a study of T cell repertoires in cytomegalovirus infection. Study observations and caveats: CMV-specific TCR beta clonotypes restricted by HLA-C were the ones dominating the ex vivo response.

Each CDR3 protein is one row after TCRdb ran MiXCR on the reads. The sample consists of about 150,000 distinct CDR3 sequences, about 25% of them appearing once. CDR1 and CDR2 from the germline V gene are SGHAT and FQNNGV. CDR3 length equals 14 residues. Trimming stripped 5 bases from V and 5 bases from J, with 16 bases between. The chain joins TRBV11-2 to TRBJ2-7; maybe TRBD2 (5 bases). Sequencing was carried out using PBMCs. The TCR comes from a human donor in good health (CMV status not recorded). Some clones in this sample may be carry-over from other donors' samples. CDR3 sequence (DNA): TGTGCCAGCAGCCCACGTTATAAGGAGGACGAGCAGTACTTC. Encoded protein: CASSPRYKEDEQYF.